This passage covers 22 T cell receptor beta chains from one sample sequenced in a study of blood T cells in healthy people across ages. Using a J-beta primer mix together with a sample-barcoded 5' primer, a second PCR was run for roughly 6 to 12 cycles. TCRdb analysed the 5' RACE reads with MiXCR anew, one entry per CDR3 protein. The sample contains roughly 1,100,000 distinct CDR3 sequences, approximately 25% of which appear only once. These data also featured in a second study, about T cells of mothers and their children.

Sample: blood. These receptors were obtained from a girl aged 2 to 10 in good health.

V usage is TRBV12-3 or TRBV12-4 and J usage is TRBJ2-5, with a tentative D call TRBD1 (5 bases). Trimming pared 6 bases from V and 4 bases from J, leaving 15 bases between. CDR3 length equals 14 residues. CDR3 region: CASRYRQYGETQYF. DNA for the CDR3: TGTGCCAGCAGATACAGACAGTATGGAGAGACCCAGTACTTC.

This clonotype showed up just a few times. The gene calls are TRBV7-9 and TRBJ1-1, with D possibly TRBD1 on 5 matching bases. Trimming stripped 3 bases from V and 5 bases from J, with 10 bases between. The CDR3 loop spans 13 amino acids. Per the germline V gene, CDR1 is SEHNR and CDR2 is FQNEAQ (reference sequence). CDR3 in DNA: TGTGCCAGCAGCTTTGGGGGAATGACTGAAGCTTTCTTT. It encodes CASSFGGMTEAFF.

The chain is built from TRBV11-3 and TRBJ2-5; no firm D call. The CDR3 is 13 amino acids. Trimming took off 2 bases at V and 5 bases at J, with 9 bases between the two ends. Germline loops: CDR1 SGHNT, CDR2 YENEEA. The CDR3 sequence is CASSLTVLETQYF. For the CDR3, the DNA is TGTGCCAGCAGCTTAACCGTTCTGGAGACCCAGTACTTC. Complete variable domain (other parts from reference TRBV11-3 and TRBJ2-5): EAGVVQSPRYKIIEKKQPVAFWCNPISGHNTLYWYLQNLGQGPELLIRYENEEAVDDSQLPKDRFSAERLKGVDSTLKIQPAELGDSAVYLCASSLTVLETQYFGPGTRLLVL.

The CDR3 protein is CASSPTDLSSYEQYF. The CDR3 nucleotides are TGTGCCAGCAGCCCAACGGACTTGAGCTCCTACGAGCAGTACTTC. V is TRBV6-5 and J is TRBJ2-7, with D possibly TRBD2 on 5 matching bases. Germline assignment: CDR1 MNHEY and CDR2 SVGAGI. V shed 6 bases and J shed 0 bases, with 15 bases lying between them. The CDR3 sequence is 15 residues long.

V and J are TRBV7-8 and TRBJ1-4; D is unclear. Germline V gene lookup returns CDR1 SGHVS and CDR2 FQNEAQ. This CDR3 is built from 14 residues. The V end lost 3 bases, the J end lost 4 bases, and 9 bases lay between the germline ends. The CDR3 DNA follows: TGTGCCAGCAGCTTGTCCTGGTTTAATGAAAAACTGTTTTTT. Translated, it gives CASSLSWFNEKLFF. Drawing the rest from reference TRBV7-8 and TRBJ1-4, the complete variable domain is GAGVSQSPRYKVAKRGQDVALRCDPISGHVSLFWYQQALGQGPEFLTYFQNEAQLDKSGLPSDRFFAERPEGSVSTLKIQRTQQEDSAVYLCASSLSWFNEKLFFGSGTQLSVL.

This clonotype was seen more than once but under ten times. J is TRBJ2-7 and V is TRBV5-6; the match to TRBD1 covers 8 bases. The V gene end was trimmed by 0 bases and the J gene end by 9 bases; junction bases not matched to a gene: 11. CDR3 size: 15 residues. Germline loops: CDR1 SGHDT, CDR2 YYEEEE. The CDR3 nucleotides are TGTGCCAGCAGCTTGGCCGGGACAGGAAATTTCGGGCAGTACTTC. This sequence encodes CASSLAGTGNFGQYF.

This clonotype was observed once. The chain employs TRBV12-3 or TRBV12-4 and TRBJ2-5, with 12 positions matching TRBD2. Gene TRBJ2-1 matches the end of the DNA better, so the J call may be wrong. The CDR3 is 17 residues long. CDR3 DNA sequence: TGTGCCAGCAGCCCCCCCTCTTGGACTAGCGGGACCAATGAGCAGTTCTTC. Residues: CASSPPSWTSGTNEQFF.

This clonotype was observed a handful of times. The chain employs TRBV4-3 and TRBJ1-1; D call uncertain. Germline V lookup: CDR1 LGHNA, CDR2 YSLEER. Between the trimmed V and J ends, which lost 1 base and 7 bases, there was a span of 13 bases. The CDR3 contains 14 residues. Here the CDR3 DNA reads TGCGCCAGCAGCCAAGTTGGGTTTCTGGATGAAGCTTTCTTT. This gives the protein CASSQVGFLDEAFF.

This chain links TRBV5-1 with TRBJ2-3; 7 positions agree with TRBD2. Germline loops: CDR1 SGHRS, CDR2 YFSETQ. V shed 4 bases and J 2 bases; nucleotides not matched to a gene: 10. The CDR3 covers 16 residues. The CDR3 here is CASSPMAGVFTDTQYF. DNA for the CDR3: TGCGCCAGCAGCCCCATGGCGGGGGTCTTCACAGATACGCAGTATTTT.

The V gene is TRBV4-2, the J gene TRBJ2-4, with 11 bases lining up with TRBD2. The germline V gene has CDR1 LGHNA and CDR2 YNFKEQ. After removal of 0 bases from V and 8 bases from J, the junction contained 9 bases not matched to a gene. There are 17 residues in the CDR3. CDR3 region: CASSQEIGSGGAYIQYF. Here the CDR3 DNA reads TGTGCCAGCAGCCAAGAAATCGGTAGCGGGGGGGCCTACATTCAGTACTTC.

This clonotype occurred a few times. The chain links TRBV7-9 to TRBJ2-5, with D perhaps TRBD1 or TRBD2 (5 bases each). Gene TRBJ2-1 matches the end of the DNA better, so the J call may be wrong. CDR1 and CDR2 (germline): SEHNR, FQNEAQ (reference sequence). CDR3 size: 15 residues. CDR3 in DNA: TGTGCCAGCAGCCCACGGGGCAGGGACTACAATGAGCAGTTCTTC. It specifies CASSPRGRDYNEQFF.

This clonotype has a handful of counts. The V and J genes are TRBV6-2 or TRBV6-3 and TRBJ1-4; D possibly corresponds to TRBD1 (5 bases). This CDR3 spans 13 amino acids. In germline, CDR1 is MNHEY, CDR2 SVGEGT. Trimming shortened V by 5 bases and J by 10 bases, and 14 bases separated the two germline ends. CDR3: CASSPARGGKLFF. CDR3 bases: TGTGCCAGCAGTCCAGCAAGGGGAGGAAAACTGTTTTTT.

The V gene is TRBV11-2, the J gene TRBJ2-7; D is uncertain. The length of the CDR3 is 14 residues. Germline V lookup: CDR1 SGHAT, CDR2 FQNNGV. Trimming removed 4 bases from V and 8 bases from J, with 18 bases in between. The CDR3 protein is CASSSRSQAGQQYF. The DNA of the CDR3 is TGTGCCAGCAGCTCCCGCTCCCAGGCAGGCCAGCAGTACTTC.

This clonotype was detected ten times or more. The genes are TRBV5-1 and TRBJ2-3; D not resolved. Per the germline V gene, CDR1 is SGHRS and CDR2 is YFSETQ. The CDR3 is made up of 14 amino acids. Deletions cut 0 bases from V and 3 bases from J, with 8 bases between. The CDR3, as DNA: TGCGCCAGCAGCTTGGCACTGTCTACAGATACGCAGTATTTT. Its protein is CASSLALSTDTQYF.

The chain recombines TRBV12-3 or TRBV12-4 with TRBJ1-2; D gene ambiguous. The CDR3 is 13 amino acids. Trimming cost V 10 bases and J 5 bases, with 17 bases left between them. The CDR3 region is CAITRTGYYGYTF. The CDR3 DNA reads as TGTGCCATCACCCGTACCGGGTATTATGGCTACACCTTC.

This clonotype occurred a few times. The rearrangement uses TRBV7-3 and TRBJ2-1; 9 bases match TRBD1. This CDR3 is 14 amino acids long. Germline CDR1 reads SGHTA; CDR2 reads FQGTGA. Trimming removed 0 bases from V and 10 bases from J; junction bases left unmatched: 4. CDR3 bases: TGTGCCAGCAGCTTAACGGGACAGGGTAGGGAGCAGTTCTTC. It is translated as CASSLTGQGREQFF.

This clonotype was observed a few times. The chain employs TRBV7-9 and TRBJ2-7; D is ambiguous. Germline loops: CDR1 SEHNR, CDR2 FQNEAQ (reference sequence). Trimming took off 0 bases at V and 3 bases at J, with 12 bases between the two ends. This CDR3 comprises 15 residues. CDR3 nucleotide sequence: TGTGCCAGCAGCTTAGCGCCGTCCAAAGACTACGAGCAGTACTTC. Encoded protein: CASSLAPSKDYEQYF.

This clonotype turned up a few times. V usage is TRBV9 and J usage is TRBJ1-3; D ambiguous. The CDR3 totals 17 residues. Looked up from germline, CDR1 is SGDLS and CDR2 is YYNGEE. V lost 3 bases and J lost 0, with 16 bases in between. CDR3 sequence: CASSGFYTNFSGNTIYF. CDR3 nucleotides: TGTGCCAGCAGCGGATTTTATACGAACTTCTCTGGAAACACCATATATTTT.

With regard to this clonotype: A junction boundary mismatches the germline segment, possibly from a read error. The chain couples TRBV4-3 to TRBJ2-7; D not certain. CDR3 length equals 8 residues. Germline CDR1 reads LGHNA; CDR2 reads YSLEER. This chain's CDR3 is CASSQPSF. The CDR3 coding sequence is TGCGCCAGCAGCCAACCTAGCTTC.

A few counts support this clonotype. The chain recombines TRBV6-2 or TRBV6-3 with TRBJ1-1; TRBD1 matches at 7 bases. The CDR3 is 15 amino acids. Germline-derived CDR1 and CDR2 are MNHEY and SVGEGT. V lost 0 bases to trimming and J lost 5 bases; unmatched junction nucleotides: 6. The CDR3 nucleotides are TGTGCCAGCAGTTACTCAAGGGGGCTGAGGACTGAAGCTTTCTTT. It translates to CASSYSRGLRTEAFF.

The chain has TRBV19 and TRBJ2-3; D might be TRBD1 (5 bases). The CDR3 is 14 residues long. Germline-derived CDR1 and CDR2 are LNHDA and SQIVND (reference sequence). Trimming pared 3 bases from V and 4 bases from J, leaving 11 bases between. CDR3 region: CASSIRGGSDTQYF. CDR3 nucleotide sequence: TGTGCCAGTAGTATTAGGGGCGGTTCAGATACGCAGTATTTT.

This clonotype was seen a few times. CDR3 DNA: TGTGCCAGCAGCTTAGTCGGTCTAGGGGAAGAGACCCAGTACTTC. It translates to CASSLVGLGEETQYF. V and J are TRBV7-9 and TRBJ2-5; possibly TRBD1 for D (5 bases). This CDR3 comprises 15 residues. The germline V gene has CDR1 SEHNR and CDR2 FQNEAQ (reference sequence). V was pared by 1 base and J by 3 bases, with 12 bases between.